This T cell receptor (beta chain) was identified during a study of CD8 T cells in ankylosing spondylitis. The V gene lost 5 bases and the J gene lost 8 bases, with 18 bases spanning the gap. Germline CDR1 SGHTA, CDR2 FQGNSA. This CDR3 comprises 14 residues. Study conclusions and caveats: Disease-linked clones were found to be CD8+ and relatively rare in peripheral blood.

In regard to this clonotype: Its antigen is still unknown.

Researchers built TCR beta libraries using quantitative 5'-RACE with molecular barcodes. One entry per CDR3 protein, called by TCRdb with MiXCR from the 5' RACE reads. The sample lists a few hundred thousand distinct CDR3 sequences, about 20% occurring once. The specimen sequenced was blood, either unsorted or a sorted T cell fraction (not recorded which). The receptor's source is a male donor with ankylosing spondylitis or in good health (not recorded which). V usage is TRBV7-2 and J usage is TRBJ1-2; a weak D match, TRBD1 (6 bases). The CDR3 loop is CASSHPDRPGGYTF. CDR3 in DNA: TGTGCCAGCAGCCATCCTGACAGGCCAGGAGGCTACACCTTC.